Presented here are 30 T cell receptor beta chains from one specimen sequenced in a study of CD8+ T cells in alopecia areata. RNA, once extracted, was reverse transcribed into cDNA for use as the sequencing template. TCRdb's copy holds only in-frame clones and misses some; the assay was immunoSEQ multiplex PCR. Counted here are 25,000 or so clones, roughly half occurring once; the ten biggest clones make up roughly a third. Source material: NKG2D-high CD8+ T cells sorted from blood. All receptors come from a human donor with alopecia areata.

The chain recombines TRBV6-6 with TRBJ1-1; a possible D gene is TRBD1 (5 bases). Germline V CDR1 and CDR2: MNHNY, SVGAGI (reference sequence). The CDR3 has 12 residues. The germline V and J ends were trimmed by 8 bases and 4 bases, with 11 bases remaining between them. This chain's CDR3 is CASWGSSTEAFF. The CDR3 DNA follows: TGTGCCAGCTGGGGGAGCAGCACTGAAGCTTTCTTT.

This chain links TRBV15 with TRBJ2-3, with 9 nucleotides matching TRBD1. The CDR3 has 14 residues. Germline V gene sequence: CDR1 LNHNV, CDR2 YYDKDF (reference sequence). Trimming removed 7 bases from V and 4 bases from J; junction bases left unmatched: 6. CDR3 coding DNA: TGTGCCACCACTGGGACAGGGAGCGCAGATACGCAGTATTTT. It codes for CATTGTGSADTQYF.

The chain joins TRBV7-2 to TRBJ2-7, with 7 bases matching TRBD1. V lost 5 bases and J lost 3; bases outside the gene matches: 10. Germline CDR1 and CDR2: SGHTA and FQGNSA. CDR3 size: 15 residues. The CDR3 DNA is TGTGCCAGCAGCGCAGAGGACAGGACCGTCTACGAGCAGTACTTC. Amino acids: CASSAEDRTVYEQYF. The whole variable domain, filled in from reference TRBV7-2 and TRBJ2-7, reads GAGVSQSPSNKVTEKGKDVELRCDPISGHTALYWYRQSLGQGLEFLIYFQGNSAPDKSGLPSDRFSAERTGGSVSTLTIQRTQQEDSAVYLCASSAEDRTVYEQYFGPGTRLTVT.

This clone was observed a single time. The V gene is TRBV5-1, the J gene TRBJ2-2; D is undetermined. The CDR3 extends over 15 amino acids. Germline V gene data show CDR1 as SGHRS and CDR2 as YFSETQ. The V and J ends lost 0 bases and 0 bases respectively, with 6 bases between them. The CDR3 bases are TGCGCCAGCAGCTTGGTACATCCGAACACCGGGGAGCTGTTTTTT. Translated, it gives CASSLVHPNTGELFF.

V is TRBV6-5 and J is TRBJ1-2; a weak D match, TRBD1 (5 bases). Trimming removed 5 bases from V and 4 bases from J, with 11 bases in between. The CDR3 runs 13 residues. Germline CDR1 reads MNHEY; CDR2 reads SVGAGI. CDR3 region: CASSPQGSYGYTF. CDR3 DNA sequence: TGTGCCAGCAGTCCCCAGGGTAGCTATGGCTACACCTTC.

The V gene is TRBV19, the J gene TRBJ2-1; 7 nucleotides align to TRBD2. Trimming removed 7 bases from V and 0 bases from J; junction bases left unmatched: 6. The CDR3 sequence is 15 residues long. Germline values: CDR1 LNHDA, CDR2 SQIVND (reference sequence). The CDR3 protein is CASTRTRSSYNEQFF. As DNA, the CDR3 is TGTGCCAGTACCCGGACTAGAAGCTCCTACAATGAGCAGTTCTTC. The entire variable domain, with the rest obtained from reference TRBV19 and TRBJ2-1, is as follows: DGGITQSPKYLFRKEGQNVTLSCEQNLNHDAMYWYRQDPGQGLRLIYYSQIVNDFQKGDIAEGYSVSREKKESFPLTVTSAQKNPTAFYLCASTRTRSSYNEQFFGPGTRLTVL.

The rearrangement links TRBV7-9 to TRBJ2-7; 11 bases map to TRBD2. The CDR3 covers 16 residues. Germline loops: CDR1 SEHNR, CDR2 FQNEAQ (reference sequence). V lost 5 bases to trimming and J lost 2 bases; unmatched junction nucleotides: 8. The CDR3 nucleotides are TGTGCCAGCAGCCCAAGAAGACTAGCGGGACCCTACGAGCAGTACTTC. It yields the protein CASSPRRLAGPYEQYF.

The chain employs TRBV27 and TRBJ2-3, with a tentative D call TRBD1 (5 bases). The V and J ends lost 0 bases and 7 bases respectively, with 11 bases between them. The length of the CDR3 is 14 residues. CDR1 is MNHEY and CDR2 is SMNVEV in the germline V gene (reference sequence). In DNA, the CDR3 is TGTGCCAGCAGTTTATCAGGGGCCGACAATACGCAGTATTTT. Its translation: CASSLSGADNTQYF.

V gene TRBV9 combines with J gene TRBJ2-1; D assignment may be TRBD1 or TRBD2 (5 bases each). Deletions cut 3 bases from V and 12 bases from J, with 10 bases between. This CDR3 spans 11 amino acids. The germline V gene encodes CDR1 SGDLS and CDR2 YYNGEE. The DNA of the CDR3 is TGTGCCAGCAGCGGAGGGGCCCTGCAGTTCTTC. Translating it yields CASSGGALQFF.

This clone was picked up one time. This chain uses TRBV30 with TRBJ2-5; D is unclear. V lost 3 bases to trimming and J lost 0 bases, with 8 bases between them. Germline V gene lookup returns CDR1 GTSNPN and CDR2 SVGIG (reference sequence). The CDR3 totals 13 residues. The CDR3 DNA sequence: TGTGCCTGGAGGCACGTACACCAAGAGACCCAGTACTTC. Translated, it gives CAWRHVHQETQYF.

This clone was observed a handful of times. J is TRBJ2-1 and V is TRBV2, with no clear D. Trimming removed 2 bases at V and 7 bases at J, with 15 bases between. Looked up from germline, CDR1 is SNHLY and CDR2 is FYNNEI. This CDR3 comprises 15 residues. The CDR3 spells CASSERLNIGNEQFF. The CDR3 DNA is TGTGCCAGCAGTGAAAGACTGAACATTGGGAATGAGCAGTTCTTC. Combining the CDR3 with reference TRBV2 and TRBJ2-1 gives the whole variable domain EPEVTQTPSHQVTQMGQEVILRCVPISNHLYFYWYRQILGQKVEFLVSFYNNEISEKSEIFDDQFSVERPDGSNFTLKIRSTKLEDSAMYFCASSERLNIGNEQFFGPGTRLTVL.

The rearrangement uses TRBV5-4 and TRBJ2-7, with D perhaps matching TRBD1 (5 bases). V gave up 1 base and J gave up 6 bases, with 11 bases separating them. CDR1 SGHNT and CDR2 YYREEE come from the germline V gene (reference sequence). The CDR3 has 13 amino acids. The CDR3 nucleotides are TGTGCCAGCAGCTTGACCAGGGTTCGCGAGCAGTACTTC. It is translated as CASSLTRVREQYF.

This clone was counted once. The chain links TRBV2 to TRBJ2-3; the D gene is possibly TRBD1 (6 bases). Germline V gene data show CDR1 as SNHLY and CDR2 as FYNNEI. This CDR3 comprises 12 residues. Deletions cut 7 bases from V and 9 bases from J, with 14 bases between. This chain's CDR3 is CASIPGQKTQYF. DNA of the CDR3: TGTGCCAGCATACCCGGACAGAAGACGCAGTATTTT.

The chain is built from TRBV11-3 and TRBJ2-7; 7 positions agree with TRBD1. Germline CDR1 and CDR2: SGHNT and YENEEA. The CDR3 spans 15 residues. J lost 3 bases, V lost 3 bases, and 8 bases had no gene match. This chain's CDR3 is CASSFGDSPNYEQYF. The CDR3 bases are TGTGCCAGCAGCTTCGGGGACAGCCCAAACTACGAGCAGTACTTC.

The chain carries TRBV5-1 and TRBJ2-3, with TRBD2 as a possible D gene (5 bases). V was shortened by 0 bases and J by 2 bases, with 10 bases between the two germline ends. The CDR3 is 15 residues long. Germline V gene lookup returns CDR1 SGHRS and CDR2 YFSETQ. DNA of the CDR3: TGCGCCAGCAGCTTGGACGGCGGGCCCACAGATACGCAGTATTTT. This encodes CASSLDGGPTDTQYF. Drawing the rest from reference TRBV5-1 and TRBJ2-3, the complete variable domain is KAGVTQTPRYLIKTRGQQVTLSCSPISGHRSVSWYQQTPGQGLQFLFEYFSETQRNKGNFPGRFSGRQFSNSRSEMNVSTLELGDSALYLCASSLDGGPTDTQYFGPGTRLTVL.

There are a few counts of this clone. The V and J genes are TRBV28 and TRBJ2-5; D might be TRBD1 (6 bases). The germline V gene encodes CDR1 MDHEN and CDR2 SYDVKM. Trimming removed 5 bases from V and 3 bases from J, with 10 bases in between. This CDR3 contains 13 residues. The CDR3 DNA follows: TGTGCCAGCAGTCCTACAGGGAAAGAGACCCAGTACTTC. Translated: CASSPTGKETQYF.

The chain joins TRBV4-1 to TRBJ2-7; possibly TRBD1 for D (5 bases). Per germline, CDR1 MGHRA and CDR2 YSYEKL. The length of the CDR3 is 16 residues. Trimming pared 1 base from V and 6 bases from J, leaving 19 bases between. The CDR3 reads CASSQVRQGGVGEQYF. The CDR3 DNA sequence: TGCGCCAGCAGCCAAGTTCGGCAGGGTGGGGTCGGCGAGCAGTACTTC.

The V and J genes are TRBV9 and TRBJ2-6; D is unresolved. CDR1 is SGDLS and CDR2 is YYNGEE in the germline V gene. Between the trimmed V and J ends, which lost 0 bases and 10 bases, there was a span of 5 bases. The CDR3 consists of 12 residues. CDR3 loop: CASSVVENVLTF. The CDR3 bases are TGTGCCAGCAGCGTAGTTGAAAACGTCCTGACTTTC.

This clone was recorded a few times. The chain uses TRBV29-1 and TRBJ2-2; 7 nucleotides match TRBD1. CDR3 length: 13 residues. Unmatched junction bases numbered 3, after V lost 4 bases and J lost 4 bases. Germline V gene lookup returns CDR1 SQVTM and CDR2 ANQGSEA. CDR3 bases: TGCAGCGTTGCGACAGGGCCCACCGGGGAGCTGTTTTTT. Translated, it gives CSVATGPTGELFF.

This clone was seen more than once but under ten times. This rearrangement joins TRBV6-6 to TRBJ1-2, with 7 bases that match TRBD1. Germline-derived CDR1 and CDR2 are MNHNY and SVGAGI (reference sequence). This CDR3 has 15 residues. Trimming took 0 bases from V and 4 from J; bases not matched to a gene: 5. CDR3 coding DNA: TGTGCCAGCAGTTACTCGAAGACAGGGAGCTATGGCTACACCTTC. It specifies CASSYSKTGSYGYTF.

Within the sample, this clone is medium-sized. V gene TRBV5-1 combines with J gene TRBJ1-1, with D unclear. V was shortened by 3 bases and J by 6 bases, with 9 bases between the two germline ends. Germline CDR1 SGHRS, CDR2 YFSETQ. The CDR3 runs to 12 residues. The CDR3 loop reads CASSSGTAEAFF. CDR3 coding DNA: TGCGCCAGCAGCTCGGGAACAGCTGAAGCTTTCTTT.

The V call is TRBV9, the J call TRBJ1-2, with D perhaps TRBD1 (5 bases). The CDR3 is 12 residues long. CDR1 is SGDLS, CDR2 YYNGEE, per germline. V was pared by 8 bases and J by 6 bases, with 14 bases between. Written as DNA, the CDR3 is TGTGCCAGTTTCGGGACGGTCGATGGCTACACCTTC. This codes for CASFGTVDGYTF.

V is TRBV10-1 and J is TRBJ2-3, with D possibly being TRBD1 (5 bases). CDR1 is WNHNN, CDR2 SYGVQD, per germline (reference sequence). CDR3 length: 15 amino acids. The V and J ends lost 3 bases and 2 bases respectively, with 12 bases between them. The CDR3 sequence is CASSDLPGITDTQYF. CDR3 sequence (DNA): TGCGCCAGCAGTGACCTTCCAGGGATCACAGATACGCAGTATTTT.

The V gene is TRBV28, the J gene TRBJ2-5; 11 bases are shared with TRBD2. There are 16 residues in the CDR3. From germline, CDR1 is MDHEN and CDR2 SYDVKM. V was clipped by 6 bases and J by 1 base; unmatched bases: 7. The CDR3 DNA sequence: TGTGCCAGCAGCAGACCTAGCGGGAGGCCCCAAGAGACCCAGTACTTC. Translating gives CASSRPSGRPQETQYF.

The V and J genes are TRBV4-2 and TRBJ1-1; D is unclear. Per the germline V gene, CDR1 is LGHNA and CDR2 is YNFKEQ. This CDR3 has 15 residues. V lost 0 bases, J lost 4 bases, and 12 bases lay in between. This CDR3 reads CASSQDVGRTTEAFF. The CDR3 nucleotides are TGTGCCAGCAGCCAAGATGTTGGGAGGACCACTGAAGCTTTCTTT.

Regarding this clone: This specimen includes other DNA sequences encoding the same CDR3. The gene calls are TRBV9 and TRBJ2-3, with 11 bases identical to TRBD2. V lost 2 bases to trimming and J lost 4 bases; unmatched junction nucleotides: 3. The V gene's germline CDR1 is SGDLS and CDR2 YYNGEE. This CDR3 contains 15 residues. DNA of the CDR3: TGTGCCAGCAGCGTTAGCGGGAGGGGCGCAGATACGCAGTATTTT. Its protein is CASSVSGRGADTQYF. Full variable domain (rest looked up from reference TRBV9 and TRBJ2-3): DSGVTQTPKHLITATGQRVTLRCSPRSGDLSVYWYQQSLDQGLQFLIQYYNGEERAKGNILERFSAQQFPDLHSELNLSSLELGDSALYFCASSVSGRGADTQYFGPGTRLTVL.

This clone has a handful of counts. The chain has TRBV10-3 and TRBJ2-7; 8 bases fit TRBD1. V lost 6 bases, J lost 0 bases, and 4 bases stayed unmatched. Looked up from germline, CDR1 is ENHRY and CDR2 is SYGVKD. The CDR3 extends over 14 amino acids. CDR3 loop: CAIRRQGNSYEQYF. For the CDR3, the DNA is TGTGCCATCAGGAGACAGGGGAACTCCTACGAGCAGTACTTC.

The V gene is TRBV27, the J gene TRBJ2-1; TRBD2 matches at 12 bases. The CDR3 has 15 residues. The trim removed 3 bases at V and 9 bases at J, leaving 6 bases unmatched. Germline CDR1 is MNHEY and CDR2 is SMNVEV (reference sequence). The CDR3 DNA is TGTGCCAGCAGTTTGTCGGCTAGCGGGAGGGGTGAGCAGTTCTTC. Its protein product is CASSLSASGRGEQFF.

There are a few counts of this clone. The rearrangement joins TRBV4-1 to TRBJ2-7, with D perhaps being TRBD1 or TRBD2 (5 bases each). The germline CDR1 and CDR2 sequences are MGHRA and YSYEKL. The CDR3 totals 15 residues. With 4 bases removed from V and 6 bases from J, the gap between germline ends came to 19 bases. The CDR3 loop reads CASSRSLGEGAEQYF. In nucleotides, the CDR3 is TGCGCCAGCAGCCGCTCACTAGGGGAAGGGGCCGAGCAGTACTTC.

This sequence joins TRBV7-9 and TRBJ2-7; 11 bases map to TRBD2. Germline values: CDR1 SEHNR, CDR2 FQNEAQ (reference sequence). The CDR3 covers 17 residues. V dropped 6 bases and J dropped 5; count of bases not matched to a gene: 15. The CDR3 protein is CASSFPPLAGGLDEQYF. The CDR3 coding sequence is TGTGCCAGCAGTTTCCCCCCCCTAGCGGGAGGTCTCGACGAGCAGTACTTC.